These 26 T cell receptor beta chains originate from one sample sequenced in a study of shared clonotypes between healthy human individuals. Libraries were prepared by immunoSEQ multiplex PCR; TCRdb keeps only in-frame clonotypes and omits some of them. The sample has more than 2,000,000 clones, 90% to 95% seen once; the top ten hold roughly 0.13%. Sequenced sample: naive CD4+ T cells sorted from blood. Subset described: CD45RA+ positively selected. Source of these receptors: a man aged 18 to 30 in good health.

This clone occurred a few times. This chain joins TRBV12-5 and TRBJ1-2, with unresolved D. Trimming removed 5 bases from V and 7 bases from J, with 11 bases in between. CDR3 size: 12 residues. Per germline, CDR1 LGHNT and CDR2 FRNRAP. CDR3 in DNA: TGTGCTAGTGGTCTTTGGTTAACTGGCTACACCTTC. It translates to CASGLWLTGYTF.

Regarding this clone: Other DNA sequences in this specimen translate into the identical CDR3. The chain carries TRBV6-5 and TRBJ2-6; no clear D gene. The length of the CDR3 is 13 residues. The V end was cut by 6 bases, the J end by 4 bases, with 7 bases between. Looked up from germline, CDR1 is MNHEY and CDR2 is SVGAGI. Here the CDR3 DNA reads TGTGCCAGCAGGCCGCCCGGGGCCAACGTCCTGACTTTC. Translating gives CASRPPGANVLTF.

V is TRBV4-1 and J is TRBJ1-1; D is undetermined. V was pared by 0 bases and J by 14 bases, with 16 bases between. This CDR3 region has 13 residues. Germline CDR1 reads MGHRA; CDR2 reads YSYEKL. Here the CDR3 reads CASSQDRGGSVFF. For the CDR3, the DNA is TGCGCCAGCAGCCAAGATCGTGGCGGTTCGGTGTTCTTT.

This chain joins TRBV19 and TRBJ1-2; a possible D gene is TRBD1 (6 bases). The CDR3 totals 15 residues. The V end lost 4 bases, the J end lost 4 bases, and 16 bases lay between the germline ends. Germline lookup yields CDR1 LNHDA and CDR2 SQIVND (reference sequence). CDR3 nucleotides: TGTGCCAGTAGTACCCCCGATGGGGGCGGCTATGGCTACACCTTC. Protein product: CASSTPDGGGYGYTF. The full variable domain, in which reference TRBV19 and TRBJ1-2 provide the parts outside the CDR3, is DGGITQSPKYLFRKEGQNVTLSCEQNLNHDAMYWYRQDPGQGLRLIYYSQIVNDFQKGDIAEGYSVSREKKESFPLTVTSAQKNPTAFYLCASSTPDGGGYGYTFGSGTRLTVV.

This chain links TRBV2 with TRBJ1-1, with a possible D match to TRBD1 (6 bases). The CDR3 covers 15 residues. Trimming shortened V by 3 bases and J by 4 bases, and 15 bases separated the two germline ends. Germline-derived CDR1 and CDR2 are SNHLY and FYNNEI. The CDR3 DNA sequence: TGTGCCAGCAGTGAGGTCCGGGGGCTGGGCACTGAAGCTTTCTTT. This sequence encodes CASSEVRGLGTEAFF.

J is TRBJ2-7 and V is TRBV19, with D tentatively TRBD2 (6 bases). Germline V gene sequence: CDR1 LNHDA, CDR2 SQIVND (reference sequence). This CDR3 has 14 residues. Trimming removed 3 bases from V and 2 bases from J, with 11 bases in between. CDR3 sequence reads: CASSMAGSTYEQYF. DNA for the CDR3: TGTGCCAGTAGTATGGCGGGATCGACCTACGAGCAGTACTTC.

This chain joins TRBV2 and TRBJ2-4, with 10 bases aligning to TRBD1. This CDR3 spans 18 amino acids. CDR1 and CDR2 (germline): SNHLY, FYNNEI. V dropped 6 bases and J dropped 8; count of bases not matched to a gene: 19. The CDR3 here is CASSLKPGQGTYKDIQYF. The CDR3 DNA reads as TGTGCCAGCAGCCTCAAACCGGGACAGGGGACCTACAAGGACATTCAGTACTTC.

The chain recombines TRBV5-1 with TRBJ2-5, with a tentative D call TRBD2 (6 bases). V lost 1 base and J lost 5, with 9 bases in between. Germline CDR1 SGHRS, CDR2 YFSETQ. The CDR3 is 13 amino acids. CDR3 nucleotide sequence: TGCGCCAGCAGCTTGACTAGCTGGGAGACCCAGTACTTC. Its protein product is CASSLTSWETQYF.

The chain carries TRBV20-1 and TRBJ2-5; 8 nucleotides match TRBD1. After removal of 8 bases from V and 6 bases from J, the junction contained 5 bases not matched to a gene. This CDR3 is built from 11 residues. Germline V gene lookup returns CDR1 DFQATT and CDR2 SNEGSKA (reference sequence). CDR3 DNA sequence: TGCAGTAAAGACAGGGGACAGACCCAGTACTTC. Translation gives CSKDRGQTQYF.

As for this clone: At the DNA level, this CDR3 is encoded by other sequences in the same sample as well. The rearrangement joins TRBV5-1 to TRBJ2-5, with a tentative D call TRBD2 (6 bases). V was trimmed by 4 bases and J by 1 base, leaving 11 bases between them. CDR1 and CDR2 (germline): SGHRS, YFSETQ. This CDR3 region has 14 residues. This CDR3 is CASSPSSGQETQYF. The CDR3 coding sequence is TGCGCCAGCAGCCCTAGTAGCGGCCAAGAGACCCAGTACTTC.

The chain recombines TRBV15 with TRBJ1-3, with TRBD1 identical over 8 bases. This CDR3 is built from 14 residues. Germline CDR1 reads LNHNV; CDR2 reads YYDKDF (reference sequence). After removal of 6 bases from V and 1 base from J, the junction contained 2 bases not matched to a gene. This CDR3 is CATRRQGSGNTIYF. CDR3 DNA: TGTGCCACCAGAAGACAGGGGTCTGGAAACACCATATATTTT.

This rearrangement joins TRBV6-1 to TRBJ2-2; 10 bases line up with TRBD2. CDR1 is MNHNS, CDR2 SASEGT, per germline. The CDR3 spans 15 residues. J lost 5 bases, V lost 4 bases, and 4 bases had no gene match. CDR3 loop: CASSVSSGRTGELFF. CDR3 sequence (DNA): TGTGCCAGCAGTGTTTCTAGCGGGAGAACCGGGGAGCTGTTTTTT.

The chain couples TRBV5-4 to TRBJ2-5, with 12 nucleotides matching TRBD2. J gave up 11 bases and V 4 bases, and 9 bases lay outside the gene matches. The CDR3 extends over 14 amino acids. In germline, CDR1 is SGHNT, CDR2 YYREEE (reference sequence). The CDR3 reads CASSPTSGRDEQYF. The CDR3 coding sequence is TGTGCCAGCAGCCCGACTAGCGGGAGAGATGAGCAGTACTTC.

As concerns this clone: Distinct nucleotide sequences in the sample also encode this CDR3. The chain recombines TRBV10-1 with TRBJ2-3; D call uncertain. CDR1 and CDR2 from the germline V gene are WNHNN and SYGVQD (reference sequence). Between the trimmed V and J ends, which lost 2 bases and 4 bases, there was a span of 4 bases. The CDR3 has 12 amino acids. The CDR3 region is CASSESADTQYF. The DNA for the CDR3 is TGCGCCAGCAGTGAGAGTGCAGATACGCAGTATTTT.

Here the CDR3 reads CASSYQGAGEKLFF. The CDR3 DNA reads as TGTGCCAGCAGTTATCAGGGGGCAGGTGAAAAACTGTTTTTT. The chain links TRBV28 to TRBJ1-4, with 8 bases identical to TRBD1. The J segment lost 7 bases and the V segment lost 4 bases, leaving 5 bases of the junction unmatched. The CDR3 spans 14 residues. Per germline, CDR1 MDHEN and CDR2 SYDVKM.

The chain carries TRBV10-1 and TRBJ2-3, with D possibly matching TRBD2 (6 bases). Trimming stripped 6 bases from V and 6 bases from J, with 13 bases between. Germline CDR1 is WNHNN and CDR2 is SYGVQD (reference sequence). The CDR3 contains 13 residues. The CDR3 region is CASSLGTWDTQYF. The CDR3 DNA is TGCGCCAGCAGCCTAGGGACTTGGGATACGCAGTATTTT.

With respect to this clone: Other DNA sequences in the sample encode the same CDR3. CDR3 nucleotides: TGTGCCAGCAGCTTAGGCCCCGGGGAGCTGTTTTTT. Protein sequence: CASSLGPGELFF. The chain links TRBV5-5 to TRBJ2-2; no clear D. This CDR3 has 12 amino acids. Trimming cost V 2 bases and J 6 bases, with 5 bases left between them. CDR1 is SGHKS, CDR2 YYEKEE, per germline (reference sequence).

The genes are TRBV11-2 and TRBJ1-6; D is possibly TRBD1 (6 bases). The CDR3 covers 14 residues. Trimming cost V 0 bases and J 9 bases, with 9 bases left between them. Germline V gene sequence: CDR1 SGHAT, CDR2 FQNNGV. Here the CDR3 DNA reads TGTGCCAGCAGCTTAGAAGGGGGACTTTCACCCCTCCACTTT. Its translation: CASSLEGGLSPLHF.

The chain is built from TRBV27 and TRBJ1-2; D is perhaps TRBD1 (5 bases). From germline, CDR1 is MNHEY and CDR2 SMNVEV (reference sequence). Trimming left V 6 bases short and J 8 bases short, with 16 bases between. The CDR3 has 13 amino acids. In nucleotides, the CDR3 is TGTGCCAGCAGACCCGGGACTCCGACCGGCTACACCTTC. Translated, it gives CASRPGTPTGYTF.

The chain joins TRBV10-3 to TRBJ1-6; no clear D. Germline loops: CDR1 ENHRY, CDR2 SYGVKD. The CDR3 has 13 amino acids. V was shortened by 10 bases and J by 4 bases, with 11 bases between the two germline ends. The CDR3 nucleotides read TGTGCCAGCGCTCCGGGGTATAATTCACCCCTCCACTTT. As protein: CASAPGYNSPLHF.

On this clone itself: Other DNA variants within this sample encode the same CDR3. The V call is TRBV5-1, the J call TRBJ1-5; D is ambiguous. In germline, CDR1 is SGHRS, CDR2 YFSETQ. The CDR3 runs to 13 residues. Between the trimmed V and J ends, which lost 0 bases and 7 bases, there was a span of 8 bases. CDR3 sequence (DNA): TGCGCCAGCAGCTTGGAGAGTAACCAGCCCCAGCATTTT. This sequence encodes CASSLESNQPQHF.

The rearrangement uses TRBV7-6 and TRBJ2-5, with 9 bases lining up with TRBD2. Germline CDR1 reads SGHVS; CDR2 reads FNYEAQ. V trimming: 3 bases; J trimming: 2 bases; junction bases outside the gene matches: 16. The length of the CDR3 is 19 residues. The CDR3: CASSFLAGGPLGRQETQYF. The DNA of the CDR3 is TGTGCCAGCAGCTTCCTGGCGGGGGGGCCGTTGGGTAGGCAAGAGACCCAGTACTTC.

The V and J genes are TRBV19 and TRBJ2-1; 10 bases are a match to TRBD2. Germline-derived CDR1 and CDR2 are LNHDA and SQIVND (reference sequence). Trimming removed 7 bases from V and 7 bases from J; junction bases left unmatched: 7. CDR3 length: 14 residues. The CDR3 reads CASTLSGRANEQFF. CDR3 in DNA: TGTGCCAGTACTCTGAGCGGGAGGGCAAATGAGCAGTTCTTC. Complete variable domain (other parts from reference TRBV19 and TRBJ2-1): DGGITQSPKYLFRKEGQNVTLSCEQNLNHDAMYWYRQDPGQGLRLIYYSQIVNDFQKGDIAEGYSVSREKKESFPLTVTSAQKNPTAFYLCASTLSGRANEQFFGPGTRLTVL.

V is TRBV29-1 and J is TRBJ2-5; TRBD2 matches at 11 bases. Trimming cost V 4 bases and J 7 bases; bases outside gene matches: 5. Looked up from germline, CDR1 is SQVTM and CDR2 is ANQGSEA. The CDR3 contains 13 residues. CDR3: CSVVLAGGGTQYF. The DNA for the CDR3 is TGCAGCGTTGTGCTAGCGGGGGGAGGGACCCAGTACTTC. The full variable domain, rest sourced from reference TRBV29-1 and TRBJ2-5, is SAVISQKPSRDICQRGTSLTIQCQVDSQVTMMFWYRQQPGQSLTLIATANQGSEATYESGFVIDKFPISRPNLTFSTLTVSNMSPEDSSIYLCSVVLAGGGTQYFGPGTRLLVL.

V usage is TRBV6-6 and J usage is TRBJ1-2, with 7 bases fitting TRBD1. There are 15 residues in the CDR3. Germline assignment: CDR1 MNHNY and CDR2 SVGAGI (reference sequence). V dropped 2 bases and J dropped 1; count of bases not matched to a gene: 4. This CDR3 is CASSYEDRVNYGYTF. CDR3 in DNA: TGTGCCAGCAGTTACGAAGACAGGGTTAACTATGGCTACACCTTC.

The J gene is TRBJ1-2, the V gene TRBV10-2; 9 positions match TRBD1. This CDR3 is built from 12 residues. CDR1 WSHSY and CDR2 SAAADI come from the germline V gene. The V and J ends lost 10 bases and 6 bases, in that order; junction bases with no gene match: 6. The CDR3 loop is CATSGQGDGYTF. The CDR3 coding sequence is TGCGCCACCTCGGGACAGGGTGATGGCTACACCTTC.